This entry is about one T cell receptor (beta chain). Its antigen is currently unknown. These data come from a study of T cell repertoires in cytomegalovirus infection. Study as a whole: CMV infection plus the matching HLA type was flagged by public TCR beta signatures. Notes on the study in general: Frequencies of public TCR beta families were cumulated, and this identified carriers of CMV plus the relevant HLA. Ex vivo, HLA-C-restricted CMV-specific TCR beta clonotypes prevailed over the rest of the response.

TCRdb re-derived calls from the reads in MiXCR, one entry per CDR3 protein. The sample gives about 160,000 distinct CDR3 sequences, approximately 17% of which show up once; around a sixth is in the top ten. V was shortened by 5 bases and J by 4 bases, with 13 bases between the two germline ends. The CDR3 is 14 amino acids. In germline, CDR1 is MNHEY, CDR2 SMNVEV (reference sequence). The sample taken for sequencing was CD8+ T cells from PBMCs. The V gene is TRBV27, the J gene TRBJ2-3; maybe TRBD2 (5 bases). The sequence was obtained from a human donor in good health (CMV status not recorded). Some clones in this sample may be carry-over from other donors' samples. Here the CDR3 reads CASSIRLSPDTQYF. CDR3 in DNA: TGTGCCAGCAGTATACGACTATCCCCAGATACGCAGTATTTT.